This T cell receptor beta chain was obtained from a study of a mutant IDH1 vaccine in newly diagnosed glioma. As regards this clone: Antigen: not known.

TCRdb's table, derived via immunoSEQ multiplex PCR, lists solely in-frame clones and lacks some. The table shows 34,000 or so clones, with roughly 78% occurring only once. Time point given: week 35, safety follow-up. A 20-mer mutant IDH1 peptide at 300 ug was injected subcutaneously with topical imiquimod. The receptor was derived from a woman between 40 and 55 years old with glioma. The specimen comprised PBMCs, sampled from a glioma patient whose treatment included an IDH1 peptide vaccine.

CDR3 sequence (DNA): TGTGCCAGCAGCTCCGGGGACAGGGATGGCTACACCTTC. This translates into CASSSGDRDGYTF. The chain is built from TRBV7-8 and TRBJ1-2; 9 bases map to TRBD1. The V segment lost 4 bases and the J segment 6 bases; nucleotides outside the gene matches: 3. This CDR3 is 13 amino acids long. Looked up from germline, CDR1 is SGHVS and CDR2 is FQNEAQ. Filled out from reference TRBV7-8 and TRBJ1-2, the complete variable domain reads GAGVSQSPRYKVAKRGQDVALRCDPISGHVSLFWYQQALGQGPEFLTYFQNEAQLDKSGLPSDRFFAERPEGSVSTLKIQRTQQEDSAVYLCASSSGDRDGYTFGSGTRLTVV.